A single sample is the source of the 30 T cell receptor beta chains below, sequenced in a study of CD8+ T cells in alopecia areata. TCR sequencing used cDNA made by reverse transcription of extracted RNA. The data were produced by immunoSEQ multiplex PCR, yet TCRdb's version contains in-frame clones alone and is incomplete. The repertoire has 150,000 to 200,000 clones, roughly 70% of them found once; the top ten carry approximately 10%. The source material was CD8+ T cells sorted from blood, sampled at week 0. The receptor set was obtained from a human donor with alopecia areata.

The chain joins TRBV6-5 to TRBJ1-2, with a tentative D call TRBD1 (6 bases). V lost 2 bases and J 0 bases, leaving 13 bases between the germline ends. The CDR3 extends over 16 amino acids. CDR1 MNHEY and CDR2 SVGAGI come from the germline V gene. Written as DNA, the CDR3 is TGTGCCAGCAGTTACCTTCCAGGGGAAGCTAACTATGGCTACACCTTC. This sequence encodes CASSYLPGEANYGYTF.

The chain is built from TRBV7-9 and TRBJ2-2; D possibly corresponds to TRBD1 (5 bases). V shed 3 bases and J shed 2 bases, with 16 bases lying between them. In germline, CDR1 is SEHNR, CDR2 FQNEAQ (reference sequence). This CDR3 is 17 amino acids long. The CDR3 loop reads CASSFFRAGSNTGELFF. The DNA for the CDR3 is TGTGCCAGCAGCTTTTTTCGGGCAGGGTCAAACACCGGGGAGCTGTTTTTT.

CDR3 residues: CASSLLGAAEAFF. For the CDR3, the DNA is TGTGCCAGCAGTTTGTTGGGGGCTGCTGAAGCTTTCTTT. This chain links TRBV27 with TRBJ1-1; D is perhaps TRBD1 (6 bases). CDR3 size: 13 residues. The V gene lost 3 bases and the J gene lost 6 bases, with 11 bases spanning the gap. From germline, CDR1 is MNHEY and CDR2 SMNVEV (reference sequence).

The chain combines TRBV7-2 with TRBJ1-4, with 8 bases that match TRBD1. The CDR3 spans 16 residues. J lost 8 bases, V lost 5 bases, and 13 bases had no gene match. CDR1 and CDR2 (germline): SGHTA, FQGNSA. CDR3 loop: CASSMRTGLSWEKLFF. The CDR3 region has the DNA TGTGCCAGCAGCATGCGGACAGGGCTGAGCTGGGAAAAACTGTTTTTT.

The table lists this clone with a count of one. The CDR3 reads CASSFRQQNAPMNTEAFF. DNA for the CDR3: TGCGCCAGCAGCTTCCGACAGCAAAACGCACCCATGAACACTGAAGCTTTCTTT. The V call is TRBV5-1, the J call TRBJ1-1; D possibly corresponds to TRBD1 (5 bases). The germline V gene encodes CDR1 SGHRS and CDR2 YFSETQ. Trimming took 2 bases from V and 0 from J, leaving 20 bases between them. This CDR3 comprises 18 residues.

The gene calls are TRBV14 and TRBJ2-7, with D maybe TRBD2 (6 bases). V was trimmed by 8 bases and J by 3 bases, leaving 11 bases between them. The germline V gene encodes CDR1 SGHDN and CDR2 FVKESK. The CDR3 covers 12 residues. CDR3 DNA sequence: TGTGCCAGCTACAGGACTATCTACGAGCAGTACTTC. It encodes CASYRTIYEQYF. Drawing the rest from reference TRBV14 and TRBJ2-7, the complete variable domain is EAGVTQFPSHSVIEKGQTVTLRCDPISGHDNLYWYRRVMGKEIKFLLHFVKESKQDESGMPNNRFLAERTGGTYSTLKVQPAELEDSGVYFCASYRTIYEQYFGPGTRLTVT.

This clone came up a few times. V gene TRBV15 combines with J gene TRBJ1-2; D is unresolved. Trimming stripped 0 bases from V and 2 bases from J, with 7 bases between. The germline gives CDR1 LNHNV, CDR2 YYDKDF (reference sequence). The CDR3 has 14 amino acids. For the CDR3, the DNA is TGTGCCACCAGCAGAGATTTGGGGAACTATGGCTACACCTTC. This sequence encodes CATSRDLGNYGYTF.

As concerns this clone: Other DNA sequences within the sample encode an identical CDR3. V and J are TRBV29-1 and TRBJ2-7, with D maybe TRBD2 (6 bases). The CDR3 runs 13 residues. Trimming left V 4 bases short and J 0 bases short, with 10 bases between. CDR1 is SQVTM and CDR2 is ANQGSEA in the germline V gene. DNA for the CDR3: TGCAGCGTTGGAGCCGGGAGCTCCTACGAGCAGTACTTC. Translating it yields CSVGAGSSYEQYF.

The V gene is TRBV29-1, the J gene TRBJ2-7; 10 nucleotides match TRBD1. This CDR3 has 15 residues. V lost 2 bases, J lost 5 bases, and 9 bases stayed unmatched. From germline, CDR1 is SQVTM and CDR2 ANQGSEA. This chain's CDR3 is CSVESGDRGSDEQYF. In DNA, the CDR3 is TGCAGCGTTGAATCGGGGGACAGGGGCTCGGACGAGCAGTACTTC.

The CDR3 spells CASSRLVRVGGSGANVLTF. The CDR3 DNA sequence: TGTGCCAGCAGCCGCCTCGTCCGGGTCGGCGGCTCTGGGGCCAACGTCCTGACTTTC. The chain employs TRBV14 and TRBJ2-6; D not certain. CDR1 is SGHDN and CDR2 is FVKESK in the germline V gene. The V gene lost 4 bases and the J gene lost 0 bases, with 19 bases spanning the gap. The CDR3 has 19 amino acids.

The rearrangement links TRBV30 to TRBJ2-1; either TRBD1 or TRBD2 may fit D (5 bases each). The CDR3 runs to 13 residues. V lost 3 bases and J 7 bases, leaving 13 bases between the germline ends. The germline CDR1 and CDR2 sequences are GTSNPN and SVGIG (reference sequence). The DNA of the CDR3 is TGTGCCTGGAGACCCGGGACGTCGAATGAGCAGTTCTTC. Protein product: CAWRPGTSNEQFF.

The chain has TRBV9 and TRBJ1-6; D possibly corresponds to TRBD1 (6 bases). Germline V gene lookup returns CDR1 SGDLS and CDR2 YYNGEE. Between the trimmed V and J ends, which lost 7 bases and 10 bases, there was a span of 12 bases. The CDR3 is made up of 12 amino acids. CDR3 nucleotide sequence: TGTGCCAGCGCGGACAGCACCTCACCCCTCCACTTT. Protein: CASADSTSPLHF.

The genes are TRBV2 and TRBJ2-5; tentatively, D is TRBD1 (6 bases). V lost 8 bases to trimming and J lost 7 bases, with 11 bases between them. This CDR3 is built from 11 residues. The V gene's germline CDR1 is SNHLY and CDR2 FYNNEI. The CDR3 reads CASLDSGTQYF. As DNA, the CDR3 is TGTGCCAGCTTGGACAGTGGGACCCAGTACTTC. Combining the CDR3 with reference TRBV2 and TRBJ2-5 gives the whole variable domain EPEVTQTPSHQVTQMGQEVILRCVPISNHLYFYWYRQILGQKVEFLVSFYNNEISEKSEIFDDQFSVERPDGSNFTLKIRSTKLEDSAMYFCASLDSGTQYFGPGTRLLVL.

The genes are TRBV7-9 and TRBJ2-2, with D maybe TRBD1 (6 bases). Looked up from germline, CDR1 is SEHNR and CDR2 is FQNEAQ (reference sequence). The germline V and J ends were trimmed by 7 bases and 2 bases, with 17 bases remaining between them. This CDR3 contains 16 residues. DNA for the CDR3: TGTGCCAGCAACGGCTGGAGGACAGCAAACACCGGGGAGCTGTTTTTT. This encodes CASNGWRTANTGELFF.

For this clone: At one end the junction does not follow the germline gene, possibly because of a read error. The chain joins TRBV18 to TRBJ2-1; D gene uncertain. Germline-derived CDR1 and CDR2 are KGHSH and LQKENI. There are 18 residues in the CDR3. The CDR3 region is CASSATSPTNQYYNEHFF. As DNA, the CDR3 is TGTGCCAGCTCAGCAACCTCCCCGACAAACCAATACTACAATGAGCATTTCTTC.

This clone has just one count. The J gene is TRBJ1-2, the V gene TRBV10-3; 7 bases align to TRBD1. The CDR3 consists of 12 residues. CDR1 and CDR2 from the germline V gene are ENHRY and SYGVKD. Trimming at V came to 9 bases and at J to 3 bases, leaving 4 bases not matched to a gene. For the CDR3, the DNA is TGTGCCATTCGACAGGGTGACTATGGCTACACCTTC. Protein: CAIRQGDYGYTF.

Written as DNA, the CDR3 is TGTGCCACCTCTGGAGGGGGCCGGTTCTTC. Translation gives CATSGGGRFF. The chain links TRBV25-1 to TRBJ2-1; a weak D match, TRBD1 (7 bases). Trimming took off 10 bases at V and 15 bases at J, with 16 bases between the two ends. Germline V gene lookup returns CDR1 MGHDK and CDR2 SYGVNS. This CDR3 is 10 amino acids long. The whole variable domain, filled in from reference TRBV25-1 and TRBJ2-1, reads EADIYQTPRYLVIGTGKKITLECSQTMGHDKMYWYQQDPGMELHLIHYSYGVNSTEKGDLSSESTVSRIRTEHFPLTLESARPSHTSQYLCATSGGGRFFGPGTRLTVL.

The chain recombines TRBV25-1 with TRBJ1-2, with 10 bases lining up with TRBD1. The CDR3 extends over 12 amino acids. V shed 8 bases, J shed 12 bases, and the junction held 9 bases outside the gene matches. Looked up from germline, CDR1 is MGHDK and CDR2 is SYGVNS. The CDR3 loop reads CASRGTGVRDTF. The CDR3 region has the DNA TGTGCCAGCCGGGGGACAGGGGTTCGGGACACCTTC.

The chain joins TRBV30 to TRBJ1-1; D unclear. This CDR3 spans 12 amino acids. Looked up from germline, CDR1 is GTSNPN and CDR2 is SVGIG (reference sequence). V dropped 4 bases and J dropped 0 bases, with 6 bases sitting between them. CDR3 region: CAWTGLNTEAFF. In nucleotides, the CDR3 is TGTGCCTGGACTGGGTTGAACACTGAAGCTTTCTTT.

V usage is TRBV13 and J usage is TRBJ1-1; D unclear. The V gene's germline CDR1 is PRHDT and CDR2 FYEKMQ (reference sequence). Between the trimmed V and J ends, which lost 5 bases and 10 bases, there was a span of 17 bases. CDR3 length: 13 amino acids. The CDR3 loop reads CASSKGVGLGAFF. The DNA of the CDR3 is TGTGCCAGCAGCAAAGGCGTAGGACTTGGAGCTTTCTTT.

CDR3 residues: CASSQRPYEQYF. For the CDR3, the DNA is TGTGCCAGCAGCCAACGCCCCTACGAGCAGTACTTC. The chain is built from TRBV7-9 and TRBJ2-7, with D unresolved. This CDR3 is built from 12 residues. Trimming shortened V by 5 bases and J by 2 bases, and 7 bases separated the two germline ends. Germline V gene lookup returns CDR1 SEHNR and CDR2 FQNEAQ (reference sequence).

This clone appeared a single time. The chain has TRBV5-1 and TRBJ2-1; unclear D gene. CDR1 and CDR2 (germline): SGHRS, YFSETQ. V was clipped by 2 bases and J by 7 bases, with 7 bases between them. This CDR3 is 12 amino acids long. The CDR3 nucleotides are TGCGCCAGCAGCTTAAGGGTAAATGAGCAGTTCTTC. Residues: CASSLRVNEQFF.

The rearrangement joins TRBV9 to TRBJ2-1, with 8 nucleotides matching TRBD2. Germline V gives CDR1 SGDLS, CDR2 YYNGEE. The CDR3 length is 17 residues. J was trimmed by 8 bases and V by 4 bases; bases with no gene match: 17. The CDR3 loop is CASSPRSWRGDVDEQFF. In DNA form, the CDR3 reads TGTGCCAGCAGCCCCCGATCGTGGCGGGGGGACGTGGATGAGCAGTTCTTC.

This chain joins TRBV13 and TRBJ2-3; no definite D call. Germline CDR1 and CDR2: PRHDT and FYEKMQ (reference sequence). Trimming removed 4 bases from V and 4 bases from J, with 12 bases in between. CDR3 length: 14 residues. The CDR3 region has the DNA TGTGCCAGCAGCTCCCGACCCCACGCAGATACGCAGTATTTT. Residues: CASSSRPHADTQYF.

The chain employs TRBV4-2 and TRBJ1-1; 7 bases fit TRBD1. The junction had 3 bases not matched to a gene; V was cut back by 1 base and J by 4 bases. The germline gives CDR1 LGHNA, CDR2 YNFKEQ. The CDR3 consists of 14 residues. The CDR3 nucleotides are TGTGCCAGCAGCCAAGGACAGGGTACCACTGAAGCTTTCTTT. The encoded protein is CASSQGQGTTEAFF.

The chain uses TRBV30 and TRBJ1-2, with 9 positions matching TRBD1. Germline assignment: CDR1 GTSNPN and CDR2 SVGIG (reference sequence). Trimming at V came to 1 base and at J to 2 bases, leaving 5 bases not matched to a gene. The CDR3 is made up of 15 amino acids. CDR3 nucleotides: TGTGCCTGGAGTGGGGGACAGGGTTGGAACTATGGCTACACCTTC. This sequence encodes CAWSGGQGWNYGYTF.

The chain employs TRBV6-6 and TRBJ1-4; D is perhaps TRBD1 (5 bases). Germline V CDR1 and CDR2: MNHNY, SVGAGI (reference sequence). This CDR3 comprises 11 residues. V lost 9 bases and J 8 bases, leaving 10 bases between the germline ends. CDR3 protein: CASAQAEKLFF. In DNA, the CDR3 is TGTGCCAGTGCACAGGCGGAAAAACTGTTTTTT.

The J gene is TRBJ2-3, the V gene TRBV6-6; the match to TRBD2 covers 8 bases. CDR3 size: 14 residues. Germline trimming cut 6 bases from V and 4 bases from J; bases unmatched to any gene: 6. Germline CDR1 MNHNY, CDR2 SVGAGI (reference sequence). The CDR3 DNA is TGTGCCAGCAGCCCGGGGGGGCCTGCAGATACGCAGTATTTT. Translated: CASSPGGPADTQYF.

The V and J genes are TRBV5-1 and TRBJ2-5; 11 nucleotides align to TRBD2. CDR3 size: 15 residues. Germline V CDR1 and CDR2: SGHRS, YFSETQ. V shed 0 bases and J 3 bases; nucleotides not matched to a gene: 1. Here the CDR3 reads CASSLVLAGEETQYF. DNA of the CDR3: TGCGCCAGCAGCTTGGTACTAGCGGGGGAAGAGACCCAGTACTTC.

This chain connects TRBV4-2 to TRBJ1-5; no firm D call. V lost 2 bases, J lost 0 bases, and 8 bases lay in between. Germline loops: CDR1 LGHNA, CDR2 YNFKEQ. This CDR3 is built from 15 residues. CDR3 coding DNA: TGTGCCAGCAGCCAACAGCGAAATAGCAATCAGCCCCAGCATTTT. This encodes CASSQQRNSNQPQHF.